This TCR beta chain originates from a study of T cell changes during pregnancy in multiple sclerosis. A single count supports this clone. This CDR3 has 16 amino acids. The germline V gene encodes CDR1 SGDLS and CDR2 YYNGEE. V lost 4 bases and J lost 7; bases outside the gene matches: 11. Only in-frame clones appear in the TCRdb table, and some are missing; sequencing was by immunoSEQ multiplex PCR. The repertoire includes 40,000 to 45,000 clones, around 90% of them detected once, and approximately 0.92% sits in the top ten. The V gene is TRBV9, the J gene TRBJ1-6; 7 nucleotides align to TRBD1. The clonotype comes from a female donor with multiple sclerosis, enrolled in a pregnancy study. Source: CD4+ T cells from peripheral blood mononuclear cells, taken after pregnancy. The CDR3 DNA sequence: TGTGCCAGCAGCCCGGGGGACAGTCAAGGGAATTCACCCCTCCACTTT. Translating it yields CASSPGDSQGNSPLHF.